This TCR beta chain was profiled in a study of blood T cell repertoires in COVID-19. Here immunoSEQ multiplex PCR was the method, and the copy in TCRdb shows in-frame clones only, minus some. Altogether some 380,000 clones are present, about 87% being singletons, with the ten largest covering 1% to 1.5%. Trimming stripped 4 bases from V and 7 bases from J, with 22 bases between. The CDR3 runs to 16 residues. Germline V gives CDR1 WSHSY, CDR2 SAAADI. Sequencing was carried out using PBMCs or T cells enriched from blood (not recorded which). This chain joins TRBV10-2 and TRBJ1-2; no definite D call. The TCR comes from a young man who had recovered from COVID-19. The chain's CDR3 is CASSVAFAPSMVGYTF. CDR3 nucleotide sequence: TGCGCCAGCAGTGTAGCCTTCGCCCCCTCTATGGTTGGCTACACCTTC.